A single sample gave rise to the 18 T cell receptor beta chains below, sequenced in a study of CD8 T cells in Susac syndrome. Roughly 0.45 to 1 ug RNA was reverse transcribed with random hexamers. TCRdb fed the immunoSEQ multiplex PCR reads into MiXCR, producing one record per CDR3 protein. The top ten clones hold about 0.11% of a sample with around 280,000 distinct CDR3 sequences, 85% of them seen once. Material: CD8+ T cells from PBMCs. These receptors all come from a human donor with multiple sclerosis.

The rearrangement joins TRBV10-3 to TRBJ1-2; no firm D call. The CDR3 runs to 12 residues. Trimming cost V 8 bases and J 0 bases, with 7 bases left between them. The germline CDR1 and CDR2 sequences are ENHRY and SYGVKD. CDR3 bases: TGTGCCATCCAAGATACTAACTATGGCTACACCTTC. Translating it yields CAIQDTNYGYTF.

The V gene is TRBV9, the J gene TRBJ2-5; 8 positions match TRBD2. This CDR3 has 15 amino acids. The junction had 12 bases not matched to a gene; V was cut back by 6 bases and J by 5 bases. Per germline, CDR1 SGDLS and CDR2 YYNGEE. DNA of the CDR3: TGTGCCAGCAACGGAGTCCGGGAGGGCCGGGAGACCCAGTACTTC. It codes for CASNGVREGRETQYF.

The chain carries TRBV2 and TRBJ2-7; D possibly uses TRBD1 or TRBD2 (5 bases each). The germline CDR1 and CDR2 sequences are SNHLY and FYNNEI. This CDR3 is built from 14 residues. The V end lost 8 bases, the J end lost 3 bases, and 17 bases lay between the germline ends. CDR3 sequence reads: CASSFSEGSYEQYF. In DNA, the CDR3 is TGTGCCAGCTCCTTTTCCGAGGGGAGCTACGAGCAGTACTTC.

CDR3 nucleotide sequence: TGTGCCACCAGCGGGGGACTTCTAGGGAATGAGCAGTTCTTC. Translating it yields CATSGGLLGNEQFF. The rearrangement joins TRBV15 to TRBJ2-1; tentatively, D is TRBD2 (6 bases). The CDR3 totals 14 residues. Trimming took 5 bases from V and 7 from J, leaving 15 bases between them. Germline V gene lookup returns CDR1 LNHNV and CDR2 YYDKDF (reference sequence).

This clonotype was found a few times. J is TRBJ2-3 and V is TRBV28; D is perhaps TRBD1 or TRBD2 (6 bases each). The CDR3 has 16 amino acids. The V gene's germline CDR1 is MDHEN and CDR2 SYDVKM. V was trimmed by 7 bases and J by 2 bases, leaving 19 bases between them. The CDR3 DNA reads as TGTGCCAGCAACAGGGAGGAGGGCCCCTACACAGATACGCAGTATTTT. This encodes CASNREEGPYTDTQYF.

This clonotype has just one count. This sequence joins TRBV29-1 and TRBJ2-7; D is possibly TRBD2 (5 bases). Germline CDR1 is SQVTM and CDR2 is ANQGSEA. V was shortened by 7 bases and J by 7 bases, with 20 bases between the two germline ends. The CDR3 is 13 residues long. The CDR3 DNA reads as TGCAGCGGCATAACCTACGGTTCGGGGGAGCAGTACTTC. Protein product: CSGITYGSGEQYF.

The V call is TRBV9, the J call TRBJ2-1; D may correspond to TRBD1 or TRBD2 (5 bases each). Germline values: CDR1 SGDLS, CDR2 YYNGEE. Trimming took off 3 bases at V and 9 bases at J, with 19 bases between the two ends. The CDR3 has 15 amino acids. Here the CDR3 reads CASSGRDRGYGEQFF. The CDR3 nucleotides read TGTGCCAGCAGCGGCCGGGACCGCGGCTACGGTGAGCAGTTCTTC.

CDR3 region: CASSLSRTGSSYEQYF. The DNA of the CDR3 is TGTGCCAGCAGCCTCTCCCGGACAGGGAGCTCCTACGAGCAGTACTTC. The chain uses TRBV12-3 or TRBV12-4 and TRBJ2-7; 8 bases align to TRBD1. This CDR3 contains 16 residues. Losses at the gene ends were 6 bases for V and 0 bases for J; bases not matched to a gene: 10.

This clonotype was seen more than once but under ten times. This rearrangement joins TRBV6-1 to TRBJ2-1, with TRBD1 identical over 8 bases. The CDR3 loop spans 11 amino acids. Germline-derived CDR1 and CDR2 are MNHNS and SASEGT. Unmatched junction bases numbered 3, after V lost 8 bases and J lost 9 bases. In nucleotides, the CDR3 is TGTGCCAGCCTCAGGGGGCCTGAGCAGTTCTTC. Encoded protein: CASLRGPEQFF.

The genes are TRBV19 and TRBJ2-2; no definite D call. The ends were cut back, 1 base at V and 7 bases at J, with 10 bases in the middle. Per germline, CDR1 LNHDA and CDR2 SQIVND (reference sequence). The CDR3 totals 14 residues. The CDR3 DNA reads TGTGCCAGTAGTATAGGTGACGGCGGCGGGGAGCTGTTTTTT. It specifies CASSIGDGGGELFF.

The gene calls are TRBV19 and TRBJ2-5, with TRBD2 matching 12 bases. Per the germline V gene, CDR1 is LNHDA and CDR2 is SQIVND (reference sequence). Losses at the gene ends were 5 bases for V and 0 bases for J; bases not matched to a gene: 7. This CDR3 has 17 amino acids. CDR3 sequence: CASSLILAGGYQETQYF. The CDR3 DNA sequence: TGTGCCAGTAGTCTGATTCTAGCGGGAGGGTACCAAGAGACCCAGTACTTC.

CDR3 loop: CASSLGLAVIYNEQFF. CDR3 DNA sequence: TGTGCCAGCAGCTTGGGACTAGCGGTAATTTACAATGAGCAGTTCTTC. V is TRBV11-2 and J is TRBJ2-1, with 11 bases aligning to TRBD2. This CDR3 is 16 amino acids long. Germline trimming cut 3 bases from V and 4 bases from J; bases unmatched to any gene: 5. The germline V gene encodes CDR1 SGHAT and CDR2 FQNNGV.

V usage is TRBV7-9 and J usage is TRBJ2-7, with D perhaps matching TRBD2 (5 bases). This CDR3 contains 11 residues. The V and J ends lost 4 bases and 9 bases respectively, with 10 bases between them. CDR1 and CDR2 (germline): SEHNR, FQNEAQ (reference sequence). CDR3 bases: TGTGCCAGCAGCTCGACTCGGGGGCAGTACTTC. As protein: CASSSTRGQYF.

The rearrangement links TRBV28 to TRBJ2-1; 15 nucleotides agree with TRBD2. V lost 7 bases and J lost 7; bases outside the gene matches: 5. Per germline, CDR1 MDHEN and CDR2 SYDVKM. This CDR3 spans 15 amino acids. The CDR3 here is CASTSGTSGRNEQFF. The CDR3 bases are TGTGCCAGCACCTCCGGGACTAGCGGGAGGAATGAGCAGTTCTTC.

This chain joins TRBV6-1 and TRBJ1-2, with D possibly TRBD1 on 6 matching bases. CDR3 length: 15 residues. Per germline, CDR1 MNHNS and CDR2 SASEGT. V lost 8 bases and J 0 bases, leaving 16 bases between the germline ends. CDR3 region: CASFFGTWANYGYTF. Here the CDR3 DNA reads TGTGCCAGCTTTTTCGGGACATGGGCTAACTATGGCTACACCTTC.

This chain joins TRBV7-8 and TRBJ2-1, with 8 bases aligning to TRBD2. CDR1 and CDR2 (germline): SGHVS, FQNEAQ. V shed 1 base, J shed 6 bases, and the junction held 8 bases outside the gene matches. The CDR3 runs to 16 residues. The CDR3 bases are TGTGCCAGCAGCTTAGAAGGCGGGAGGCCCTCCAATGAGCAGTTCTTC. This gives the protein CASSLEGGRPSNEQFF.

In this sample, this clonotype turned up a few times. The chain combines TRBV7-8 with TRBJ1-2, with D maybe TRBD1 (6 bases). Trimming stripped 5 bases from V and 6 bases from J, with 13 bases between. CDR1 and CDR2 from the germline V gene are SGHVS and FQNEAQ. This CDR3 has 13 amino acids. Written as DNA, the CDR3 is TGTGCCAGCAGCCCACTAAACAGGGATGGCTACACCTTC. This sequence encodes CASSPLNRDGYTF.

V is TRBV4-1 and J is TRBJ2-2, with unresolved D. Trimming took off 8 bases at V and 4 bases at J, with 11 bases between the two ends. CDR3 length: 13 amino acids. Per germline, CDR1 MGHRA and CDR2 YSYEKL. The CDR3 loop reads CASADASTGELFF. In nucleotides, the CDR3 is TGCGCCAGCGCGGATGCAAGCACCGGGGAGCTGTTTTTT.